Detailed here is one TCR beta chain. The antigen is not known. This sample stems from a study of regulatory T cells in long-lasting Graves disease. Regarding the study as a whole: Relative to new patients (966), persistent patients exhibited greater sharing of public clonotypes (around 2,800). Persistent disease samples used TRBV28, TRBJ1-2 and TRBJ2-5 preferentially. The TCR repertoire of persistent Graves' patients was less diverse than that of newly diagnosed ones.

Time point specified: persistent/refractory GD, antithyroid drugs over 5 years with positive TRAb. The authors made the TCR library using RNA they extracted from PBMCs. Researchers made TCR beta libraries by using iRepertoire HTBI primers and running Arm-PCR on CDR3 regions. Original handling: Analysis of the samples identified approximately 63 TRBV and more than eleven TRBJ segments. Via MiXCR, TCRdb re-called the multiplex PCR reads, giving one row per CDR3 protein. The V and J calls and clone size come from TCRdb's table, not from the authors' own analysis. The sample holds some 280,000 distinct CDR3 sequences, 22% seen once. The germline V gene has CDR1 MDHEN and CDR2 SYDVKM. This CDR3 is built from 15 residues. The junction had 6 bases not matched to a gene; V was cut back by 3 bases and J by 5 bases.

The material was peripheral blood mononuclear cells (PBMCs), obtained when the disease was refractory, from a patient treated with antithyroid drugs. The gene calls are TRBV28 and TRBJ2-2; 7 bases map to TRBD1. This clonotype was sampled from a female donor with Graves disease. This CDR3 is CASSFHRGVTGELFF. CDR3 DNA: TGTGCCAGCAGTTTTCACAGGGGTGTTACCGGGGAGCTGTTTTTT. Filled out from reference TRBV28 and TRBJ2-2, the complete variable domain reads DVKVTQSSRYLVKRTGEKVFLECVQDMDHENMFWYRQDPGLGLRLIYFSYDVKMKEKGDIPEGYSVSREKKERFSLILESASTNQTSMYLCASSFHRGVTGELFFGEGSRLTVL.